This T cell receptor (beta chain) stems from a study of T cell changes during pregnancy in multiple sclerosis. Using immunoSEQ multiplex PCR, the repertoire was profiled, and TCRdb retains in-frame clones only, with some absent. Among approximately 98,000 clones listed, approximately 90% were seen once. The germline V gene has CDR1 ENHRY and CDR2 SYGVKD. This CDR3 has 16 amino acids. The V gene end was trimmed by 0 bases and the J gene end by 7 bases; junction bases not matched to a gene: 10. The source is a female donor in good health, enrolled as a control in a pregnancy study. V gene TRBV10-3 combines with J gene TRBJ1-2; TRBD1 aligns across 8 bases. The sample consisted of peripheral blood, taken after pregnancy. The CDR3 here is CAISESLRQGAGGYTF. CDR3 nucleotides: TGTGCCATCAGTGAGTCCCTCCGGCAGGGGGCGGGTGGCTACACCTTC.